One and the same sample provided the 26 T cell receptor beta chains below, sequenced in a study of cytomegalovirus exposure and HLA in healthy donors. In the PCR, 60 Vbeta and 13 Jbeta primers were used. Generated by immunoSEQ multiplex PCR, the TCRdb table keeps only in-frame clones and is missing some. The sample includes some 130,000 clones, around 80% of them seen just once. The sample comprised PBMCs. These receptors were collected from a man between 25 and 39 years old in good health.

J is TRBJ1-2 and V is TRBV9, with 9 bases aligning to TRBD1. This CDR3 spans 18 amino acids. The V gene end was trimmed by 0 bases and the J gene end by 8 bases; junction bases not matched to a gene: 17. Germline CDR1 SGDLS, CDR2 YYNGEE. The CDR3 spells CASSVEITGGPFLGGYTF. DNA of the CDR3: TGTGCCAGCAGCGTAGAAATAACAGGGGGCCCCTTCTTAGGGGGCTACACCTTC.

The gene calls are TRBV6-5 and TRBJ1-2; D is ambiguous. Germline V gene sequence: CDR1 MNHEY, CDR2 SVGAGI. V lost 6 bases and J 4 bases, leaving 15 bases between the germline ends. The CDR3 length is 14 residues. The CDR3 region is CASSPDDGLYGYTF. In DNA form, the CDR3 reads TGTGCCAGCAGCCCAGACGACGGACTCTATGGCTACACCTTC.

The chain's CDR3 is CASSGGQRTGTYEQYF. CDR3 coding DNA: TGTGCCAGCAGCGGGGGACAGCGGACTGGGACCTACGAGCAGTACTTC. V is TRBV7-9 and J is TRBJ2-7; the match to TRBD1 covers 7 bases. The CDR3 has 16 residues. With 5 bases clipped from V and 2 bases from J, the junction kept 12 bases outside the gene matches. Germline CDR1 and CDR2: SEHNR and FQNEAQ (reference sequence).

This clone appeared a few times. In nucleotides, the CDR3 is TGTGCCAGCAAACCCCTAGCGGGAGTAAGGTCAGAGACCCAGTACTTC. It encodes CASKPLAGVRSETQYF. The chain couples TRBV27 to TRBJ2-5; 10 bases line up with TRBD2. The CDR3 spans 16 residues. Germline CDR1 and CDR2: MNHEY and SMNVEV (reference sequence). With 7 bases clipped from V and 4 bases from J, the junction kept 12 bases outside the gene matches.

The chain is built from TRBV18 and TRBJ1-5, with D unresolved. CDR1 and CDR2 from the germline V gene are KGHSH and LQKENI. This CDR3 is 14 amino acids long. V lost 4 bases and J lost 1, with 8 bases in between. Written as DNA, the CDR3 is TGTGCCAGCTCACAGGGCGGGAGCAATCAGCCCCAGCATTTT. This codes for CASSQGGSNQPQHF.

The chain is built from TRBV28 and TRBJ2-6; D call uncertain. The CDR3 loop spans 15 amino acids. Looked up from germline, CDR1 is MDHEN and CDR2 is SYDVKM. Trimming left V 5 bases short and J 2 bases short, with 10 bases between. The CDR3 reads CASSPGVAGANVLTF. The CDR3 coding sequence is TGTGCCAGCAGTCCGGGTGTGGCTGGGGCCAACGTCCTGACTTTC.

This clone was counted a few times. The chain links TRBV5-6 to TRBJ2-3; D call uncertain. The CDR3 extends over 14 amino acids. Trimming shortened V by 0 bases and J by 4 bases, and 9 bases separated the two germline ends. The germline V gene has CDR1 SGHDT and CDR2 YYEEEE. The CDR3 bases are TGTGCCAGCAGCTTGGGTTTAGCTTCAGATACGCAGTATTTT. Translating gives CASSLGLASDTQYF.

The V gene is TRBV29-1, the J gene TRBJ2-3; no clear D. The CDR3 has 12 residues. The V and J ends lost 4 bases and 10 bases respectively, with 15 bases between them. The V gene's germline CDR1 is SQVTM and CDR2 ANQGSEA. This chain's CDR3 is CSVVAVPNPQYF. In nucleotides, the CDR3 is TGCAGCGTTGTCGCGGTGCCAAATCCGCAGTATTTT.

This rearrangement joins TRBV6-1 to TRBJ2-5; 13 bases are shared with TRBD2. CDR1 and CDR2 (germline): MNHNS, SASEGT. Germline trimming cut 4 bases from V and 5 bases from J; bases unmatched to any gene: 4. This CDR3 comprises 15 residues. In DNA form, the CDR3 reads TGTGCCAGCAGTGCCGGGACTAGCGGGAAGGAGACCCAGTACTTC. Its protein product is CASSAGTSGKETQYF.

The CDR3 nucleotides are TGTGCCAGCTCACCACCCATAAGCGGGGGTTCCTACGAGCAGTACTTC. Its translation: CASSPPISGGSYEQYF. V and J are TRBV18 and TRBJ2-7, with 8 bases identical to TRBD2. J was trimmed by 1 base and V by 0 bases; bases with no gene match: 5. Germline V gene sequence: CDR1 KGHSH, CDR2 LQKENI. This CDR3 region has 16 residues.

This chain joins TRBV7-9 and TRBJ2-7; the match to TRBD1 covers 7 bases. Looked up from germline, CDR1 is SEHNR and CDR2 is FQNEAQ (reference sequence). CDR3 length equals 14 residues. V was clipped by 2 bases and J by 6 bases; unmatched bases: 7. CDR3 bases: TGTGCCAGCAGCTTAACAGGGGCCCCCGGCGAGCAGTACTTC. Encoded protein: CASSLTGAPGEQYF.

The chain uses TRBV28 and TRBJ1-2; D not resolved. This CDR3 spans 13 amino acids. V was shortened by 7 bases and J by 3 bases, with 12 bases between the two germline ends. Germline V gene sequence: CDR1 MDHEN, CDR2 SYDVKM. The CDR3 protein is CASNPAGDYGYTF. The DNA for the CDR3 is TGTGCCAGCAATCCAGCGGGAGACTATGGCTACACCTTC.

The table lists this clone with a few counts. The chain employs TRBV19 and TRBJ2-1; 7 nucleotides align to TRBD2. Germline V gene lookup returns CDR1 LNHDA and CDR2 SQIVND (reference sequence). The V and J ends lost 8 bases and 3 bases, in that order; junction bases with no gene match: 7. The length of the CDR3 is 14 residues. The CDR3 loop reads CASHGLVDYNEQFF. Here the CDR3 DNA reads TGTGCCAGTCATGGACTAGTTGACTACAATGAGCAGTTCTTC. Full variable domain (missing parts from reference TRBV19 and TRBJ2-1): DGGITQSPKYLFRKEGQNVTLSCEQNLNHDAMYWYRQDPGQGLRLIYYSQIVNDFQKGDIAEGYSVSREKKESFPLTVTSAQKNPTAFYLCASHGLVDYNEQFFGPGTRLTVL.

This rearrangement joins TRBV19 to TRBJ2-7, with D possibly matching TRBD2 (6 bases). This CDR3 is 15 amino acids long. The germline V and J ends were trimmed by 0 bases and 1 base, with 10 bases remaining between them. The germline gives CDR1 LNHDA, CDR2 SQIVND (reference sequence). The CDR3, as DNA: TGTGCCAGTAGTATAGACGGCGGGGTTTCCTACGAGCAGTACTTC. Protein product: CASSIDGGVSYEQYF.

The CDR3 protein is CASSQVWGGGEKLFF. CDR3 sequence (DNA): TGTGCCAGCAGCCAAGTATGGGGGGGCGGTGAAAAACTGTTTTTT. The V and J genes are TRBV14 and TRBJ1-4; perhaps TRBD1 as D (6 bases). V was shortened by 1 base and J by 7 bases, with 13 bases between the two germline ends. The CDR3 loop spans 15 amino acids. Germline loops: CDR1 SGHDN, CDR2 FVKESK.

The chain carries TRBV15 and TRBJ1-6, with 10 bases aligning to TRBD1. This CDR3 contains 15 residues. V lost 4 bases, J lost 10 bases, and 7 bases stayed unmatched. Germline assignment: CDR1 LNHNV and CDR2 YYDKDF (reference sequence). The chain's CDR3 is CATSTGTGEGSPLHF. Written as DNA, the CDR3 is TGTGCCACCAGCACCGGGACAGGGGAAGGGTCACCCCTCCACTTT.

A few counts support this clone. The V gene is TRBV28, the J gene TRBJ2-5; D ambiguous. Trimming stripped 7 bases from V and 5 bases from J, with 8 bases between. Germline lookup yields CDR1 MDHEN and CDR2 SYDVKM. The length of the CDR3 is 11 residues. The CDR3 nucleotides read TGTGCCAGCACCCCTGAGGAGACCCAGTACTTC. Amino acid sequence: CASTPEETQYF.

The chain is built from TRBV19 and TRBJ2-5, with a possible D match to TRBD1 (6 bases). TRBJ2-7 explains the end of the DNA better; the J call may be wrong. The length of the CDR3 is 14 residues. Germline values: CDR1 LNHDA, CDR2 SQIVND (reference sequence). The CDR3 sequence is CASSMAGASYEQYF. The CDR3 DNA is TGTGCCAGTAGTATGGCAGGGGCAAGCTACGAGCAGTACTTC.

The chain couples TRBV28 to TRBJ2-7, with a weak D call TRBD1 (5 bases). V lost 1 base and J lost 0, with 13 bases in between. Germline V gene sequence: CDR1 MDHEN, CDR2 SYDVKM. This CDR3 region has 16 residues. The CDR3 region is CASSLSLTESSYEQYF. DNA of the CDR3: TGTGCCAGCAGTTTATCTCTGACAGAGAGCTCCTACGAGCAGTACTTC.

V is TRBV7-8 and J is TRBJ2-5, with 8 bases matching TRBD2. The V segment lost 9 bases and the J segment 5 bases; nucleotides outside the gene matches: 11. Per germline, CDR1 SGHVS and CDR2 FQNEAQ. There are 14 residues in the CDR3. The CDR3 loop reads CASKLAVRGETQYF. In DNA form, the CDR3 reads TGTGCCAGTAAACTAGCGGTCCGAGGGGAGACCCAGTACTTC.

CDR3 bases: TGTGCCAGTAGTATACACGTCGGAGGGGATGGCTACACCTTC. This gives the protein CASSIHVGGDGYTF. This chain links TRBV19 with TRBJ1-2; perhaps TRBD1 as D (5 bases). V was cut by 2 bases and J by 6 bases, with 13 bases left in between. The germline CDR1 and CDR2 sequences are LNHDA and SQIVND (reference sequence). The CDR3 runs 14 residues.

CDR3 protein: CASSLDPLAGVIEQFF. CDR3 sequence (DNA): TGTGCCAGCAGTTTAGACCCCCTAGCGGGAGTTATTGAGCAGTTCTTC. This chain joins TRBV28 and TRBJ2-1; 10 bases are shared with TRBD2. J lost 9 bases, V lost 2 bases, and 10 bases had no gene match. The germline V gene has CDR1 MDHEN and CDR2 SYDVKM. The CDR3 is 16 residues long.

The V gene is TRBV5-1, the J gene TRBJ2-1, with D tentatively TRBD1 (5 bases). Trimming removed 1 base at V and 0 bases at J, with 17 bases between. The CDR3 contains 18 residues. CDR1 SGHRS and CDR2 YFSETQ come from the germline V gene. CDR3 region: CASSLTATALSSYNEQFF. The CDR3 nucleotides read TGCGCCAGCAGCTTGACCGCGACAGCCTTAAGCTCCTACAATGAGCAGTTCTTC.

The chain joins TRBV27 to TRBJ2-3, with D possibly TRBD2 on 5 matching bases. Trimming cost V 3 bases and J 2 bases, with 12 bases left between them. Germline V CDR1 and CDR2: MNHEY, SMNVEV (reference sequence). The CDR3 consists of 15 residues. The CDR3 reads CASSLRRRPTDTQYF. The CDR3 DNA follows: TGTGCCAGCAGTTTGAGGAGGCGACCCACAGATACGCAGTATTTT.

This clone appeared once. The chain uses TRBV18 and TRBJ1-1, with a possible D match to TRBD1 (6 bases). The CDR3 has 15 residues. The germline gives CDR1 KGHSH, CDR2 LQKENI. V lost 3 bases to trimming and J lost 1 base, with 12 bases between them. The CDR3 is CASSPKGQPNTEAFF. The CDR3 bases are TGTGCCAGCTCACCGAAAGGACAGCCGAACACTGAAGCTTTCTTT. Looking up the rest from reference TRBV18 and TRBJ1-1 gives the full variable domain: NAGVMQNPRHLVRRRGQEARLRCSPMKGHSHVYWYRQLPEEGLKFMVYLQKENIIDESGMPKERFSAEFPKEGPSILRIQQVVRGDSAAYFCASSPKGQPNTEAFFGQGTRLTVV.

The rearrangement uses TRBV7-9 and TRBJ2-3, with TRBD2 identical over 10 bases. CDR3 length: 18 amino acids. V gave up 5 bases and J gave up 4 bases; unmatched junction bases: 15. Germline-derived CDR1 and CDR2 are SEHNR and FQNEAQ (reference sequence). The CDR3 coding sequence is TGTGCCAGCAGCCCGGTGTCGGGGCTAGCGGGAGATGCAGATACGCAGTATTTT. Protein sequence: CASSPVSGLAGDADTQYF. The full variable domain, its missing parts supplied by reference TRBV7-9 and TRBJ2-3, is DTGVSQNPRHKITKRGQNVTFRCDPISEHNRLYWYRQTLGQGPEFLTYFQNEAQLEKSRLLSDRFSAERPKGSFSTLEIQRTEQGDSAMYLCASSPVSGLAGDADTQYFGPGTRLTVL.